This TCR beta chain stems from a study of blood T cell repertoires in COVID-19. The table came from immunoSEQ multiplex PCR; TCRdb's copy has only in-frame clones and leaves some out. The sample holds some 300,000 clones, more than 75% seen once. CDR1 and CDR2 from the germline V gene are SQVTM and ANQGSEA. This CDR3 region has 12 residues. V was pared by 8 bases and J by 13 bases, with 9 bases of the junction left unmatched. V gene TRBV29-1 combines with J gene TRBJ2-6, with TRBD1 matching 9 bases. Sequencing used PBMCs or T cells enriched from blood (not recorded which). The receptor was isolated from a man aged 25 to 40 who had recovered from COVID-19. Here the CDR3 DNA reads TGCAGCCTGAGGACAGGGGCCCTGGTCCTGACTTTC. Protein product: CSLRTGALVLTF.